This TCR beta chain was found in a study of blood T cell repertoires in COVID-19. The overall study: Some COVID-19 samples were acute and others convalescent; all came from the United States, Italy and Spain. In each case, the material was cDNA or gDNA derived from T cells, B-cell-depleted T cells, or PBMCs.

Sequencing used immunoSEQ multiplex PCR; TCRdb keeps in-frame clones, though not all of them. The repertoire holds under 20,000 clones, with about nine tenths as singletons. Between the trimmed V and J ends, which lost 0 bases and 4 bases, there was a span of 13 bases. Germline V gene sequence: CDR1 SGHRS, CDR2 YFSETQ. CDR3 length: 15 residues. The sequenced sample consisted of peripheral blood. The chain carries TRBV5-1 and TRBJ1-2; no clear D. The TCR comes from a human donor in a cohort sampled during active COVID-19. CDR3 nucleotides: TGCGCCAGCAGCTTGGGTAGCGGCTCCTCCTATGGCTACACCTTC. As protein: CASSLGSGSSYGYTF.